The clone carrying this TCR beta chain was detected only a few times. Its target is unknown. This CDR3 contains 15 residues. V lost 2 bases to trimming and J lost 6 bases; unmatched junction nucleotides: 9. A library of TCRbeta sequences, prepared with unique molecular identifiers, was generated. TCRdb analysed the PCR reads with MiXCR anew, one entry per CDR3 protein. The table lists fewer than 350,000 distinct CDR3 sequences, around a tenth of them singletons. The sample originates from a study of T-cell reconstitution after alpha-beta-depleted transplantation in children. General observations from the study: Some patients owed their high day-60 TCRbeta diversity to surviving recipient T cells and thymic progenitors. About two months after transplant, alpha-beta T cells reportedly came from several hundred expanded graft clones. T-cell counts and diversity were attributed mostly to newly produced T cells one year after transplant.

The gene calls are TRBV12-3 or TRBV12-4 and TRBJ2-7; 8 positions agree with TRBD2. The source is a male patient under 10 years old who had a stem cell transplant for chronic granulomatous disease, so the T cells may come from the graft donor. The source material was peripheral blood, sampled 180 days after TCRalphabeta/CD19-depleted stem cell transplant. CDR3 DNA: TGTGCCAGCAGTTTACCTCTTAGCGGGAAAACCGAGCAGTACTTC. This codes for CASSLPLSGKTEQYF.